These 6 T cell receptor beta chains originate from one sample sequenced in a study of shared clonotypes between healthy human individuals. CD45RO-negative cells were positively selected for CCR7, leaving out terminally differentiated effector memory CD45RA+ cells. Assay: immunoSEQ multiplex PCR; the TCRdb copy retains only in-frame clones and omits some. Among roughly 1,800,000 clones listed, just under 95% were seen once. The sequenced material came from naive CD8+ T cells sorted from blood. Source of these receptors: a man aged 18 to 30 in good health.

The rearrangement uses TRBV29-1 and TRBJ2-7; D uncertain. The CDR3 runs to 14 residues. The germline V and J ends were trimmed by 4 bases and 0 bases, with 13 bases remaining between them. The germline CDR1 and CDR2 sequences are SQVTM and ANQGSEA. CDR3 DNA sequence: TGCAGCGTTGGAGGTCCCTCCAACTCCTACGAGCAGTACTTC. This encodes CSVGGPSNSYEQYF.

This clone appeared once. The chain joins TRBV28 to TRBJ1-1; weak D call: TRBD1 (6 bases). The germline V gene encodes CDR1 MDHEN and CDR2 SYDVKM. The CDR3 loop spans 14 amino acids. Between the trimmed V and J ends, which lost 6 bases and 4 bases, there was a span of 15 bases. The CDR3 sequence is CASRPTGLVTEAFF. The CDR3 nucleotides are TGTGCCAGCAGACCCACAGGGTTAGTCACTGAAGCTTTCTTT.

A few counts support this clone. The rearrangement joins TRBV11-2 to TRBJ1-3; a possible D gene is TRBD1 (6 bases). There are 18 residues in the CDR3. CDR1 and CDR2 from the germline V gene are SGHAT and FQNNGV. The V gene lost 4 bases and the J gene lost 4 bases, with 23 bases spanning the gap. CDR3 loop: CASSYLAQGLISGNTIYF. The CDR3 nucleotides are TGTGCCAGCAGCTACCTAGCACAGGGCCTTATTTCGGGAAACACCATATATTTT. Based on the CDR3 plus reference TRBV11-2 and TRBJ1-3, the full variable domain is EAGVAQSPRYKIIEKRQSVAFWCNPISGHATLYWYQQILGQGPKLLIQFQNNGVVDDSQLPKDRFSAERLKGVDSTLKIQPAKLEDSAVYLCASSYLAQGLISGNTIYFGEGSWLTVV.

The CDR3 protein is CASSLEGTSGSDEQYF. The DNA for the CDR3 is TGTGCCAGCAGCTTGGAGGGGACTAGCGGGAGCGACGAGCAGTACTTC. This chain connects TRBV5-8 to TRBJ2-7; 14 bases are shared with TRBD2. The CDR3 totals 16 residues. Germline CDR1 is SGHTS and CDR2 is YDEGEE. V lost 0 bases to trimming and J lost 5 bases; unmatched junction nucleotides: 4.

The chain couples TRBV4-1 to TRBJ1-1; no clear D. V shed 2 bases and J shed 0 bases, with 4 bases lying between them. The CDR3 covers 13 residues. Per germline, CDR1 MGHRA and CDR2 YSYEKL. In DNA form, the CDR3 reads TGCGCCAGCAGCCAAACGATGAACACTGAAGCTTTCTTT. Translation gives CASSQTMNTEAFF.

This chain connects TRBV15 to TRBJ2-1; tentatively, D is TRBD1 (5 bases). Germline CDR1 LNHNV, CDR2 YYDKDF (reference sequence). Between the trimmed V and J ends, which lost 5 bases and 5 bases, there was a span of 13 bases. The CDR3 totals 14 residues. CDR3: CATSPSGIDNEQFF. CDR3 coding DNA: TGTGCCACCAGCCCATCAGGGATCGACAATGAGCAGTTCTTC.